Listed below are T cell receptor beta chains from one sample, sequenced in a study of identical twins. TCRdb called the 5' RACE reads again in MiXCR, with one record for every CDR3 protein. The sample has roughly 250,000 distinct CDR3 sequences; roughly 7% are singletons. These data were likewise used in another study, on yellow fever vaccine responses in identical twins.

Sequencing was carried out using memory (CD45RO+) T cells sorted from blood. These TCRs come from a woman aged 18-35 years in good health. Both conserved end residues are part of each CDR3. D genes are given only for firm matches. Size is stated for part of the rows, as once, few or many counts, or as a class when the clone is expanded.

v_call: TRBV2
j_call: TRBJ1-5
d_call: TRBD1
clone_size: few
cdr3_nt: TGTGCCAGCAGTGTCGACAGGGGGCAACGCCAGCATTTT
cdr3_aa: CASSVDRGQRQHF

v_call: TRBV7-6
j_call: TRBJ2-7
d_call: TRBD1
clone_size: NA
cdr3_nt: TGTGCCAGCAGCTTTTCCCAGGGGGCTACGTACGAGCAGTACTTC
cdr3_aa: CASSFSQGATYEQYF

v_call: TRBV7-2
j_call: TRBJ2-1
d_call: TRBD1
clone_size: NA
cdr3_nt: TGTGCCAGCAGCCGGGACAGGGTACTCAATGAGCAGTTCTTC
cdr3_aa: CASSRDRVLNEQFF

v_call: TRBV10-3
j_call: TRBJ2-7
d_call: TRBD2
clone_size: many
cdr3_nt: TGTGCCATCAACCACGGGGGGGGATTATACGAGCAGTACTTC
cdr3_aa: CAINHGGGLYEQYF

v_call: TRBV5-1
j_call: TRBJ1-1
d_call: NA
clone_size: NA
cdr3_nt: TGCGCCAGCAGCTGGACAGAGAGGGGTGAAGCTTTCTTT
cdr3_aa: CASSWTERGEAFF

v_call: TRBV3-1
j_call: TRBJ2-3
d_call: NA
clone_size: NA
cdr3_nt: TGTGCCAGCAGCCGGGGGGTCTGGTCAGATACGCAGTATTTT
cdr3_aa: CASSRGVWSDTQYF

v_call: TRBV7-9
j_call: TRBJ2-5
d_call: TRBD1
clone_size: many
cdr3_nt: TGTGCCACAGGGGGAGTAGGAGAGACCCAGTACTTC
cdr3_aa: CATGGVGETQYF

v_call: TRBV25-1
j_call: TRBJ2-2
d_call: TRBD2
clone_size: many
cdr3_nt: TGTGCCAGCAGTGAATTGAATAGCGGGGGGGCTAACACCGGGGAGCTGTTTTTT
cdr3_aa: CASSELNSGGANTGELFF

v_call: TRBV14
j_call: TRBJ2-1
d_call: TRBD2
clone_size: NA
cdr3_nt: TGTGCCAGCAGCCAAGATTTGAGCGGGAACAATGAGCAGTTCTTC
cdr3_aa: CASSQDLSGNNEQFF

v_call: TRBV28
j_call: TRBJ2-1
d_call: TRBD2
clone_size: few
cdr3_nt: TGTGCCAGCAGTTTAGCGGGAGGGCCTTTGAATGAGCAGTTCTTC
cdr3_aa: CASSLAGGPLNEQFF

v_call: TRBV7-3
j_call: TRBJ2-1
d_call: TRBD2
clone_size: many
cdr3_nt: TGTGCCAGCAGCTTGCTTGCTAGCGGGACTTACAATGAGCAGTTCTTC
cdr3_aa: CASSLLASGTYNEQFF

v_call: TRBV20-1
j_call: TRBJ2-1
d_call: NA
clone_size: many
cdr3_nt: TGCAGTGCTAGAGATTTCCTAGACAATGAGCAGTTCTTC
cdr3_aa: CSARDFLDNEQFF

v_call: TRBV5-1
j_call: TRBJ2-5
d_call: TRBD2
clone_size: few
cdr3_nt: TGCGCCAGCAGCTACGGAGCGGGGGGGGCTTCCTCAGAGACCCAGTACTTC
cdr3_aa: CASSYGAGGASSETQYF

v_call: TRBV5-1
j_call: TRBJ2-1
d_call: TRBD2
clone_size: many
cdr3_nt: TGCGCCAGCAGCTTGGGCGGGACTAGCGGGAACAATGAGCAGTTCTTC
cdr3_aa: CASSLGGTSGNNEQFF

v_call: TRBV9
j_call: TRBJ2-7
d_call: TRBD2
clone_size: many
cdr3_nt: TGTGCCAGCAGCCCCTCTAGCGGGACCGACTACGAGCAGTACTTC
cdr3_aa: CASSPSSGTDYEQYF

v_call: TRBV7-6
j_call: TRBJ2-1
d_call: NA
clone_size: few
cdr3_nt: TGTGCCAGCAGCTCGGGGAGGAGGTATGAGCAGTTCTTC
cdr3_aa: CASSSGRRYEQFF

v_call: TRBV5-1
j_call: TRBJ1-1
d_call: NA
clone_size: many
cdr3_nt: TGCGCCAGCAGCCCAGGGATAGTGAACACTGAAGCTTTCTTT
cdr3_aa: CASSPGIVNTEAFF

v_call: TRBV20-1
j_call: TRBJ1-4
d_call: NA
clone_size: many
cdr3_nt: TGCAGTGCTAGGGGGCCGAGAAGAGAAAAACTGTTTTTT
cdr3_aa: CSARGPRREKLFF